The 24 T cell receptor beta chains given below trace back to one sample, sequenced in a study of blood T cell repertoires in COVID-19. Only in-frame clones appear in the TCRdb table, and some are missing; sequencing was by immunoSEQ multiplex PCR. The data contain under 80,000 clones, about 80% of them singletons. The source material was peripheral blood. The receptors stem from a human donor in a cohort sampled during active COVID-19.

The rearrangement links TRBV19 to TRBJ1-1; 9 bases map to TRBD1. The CDR3 length is 14 residues. V lost 5 bases to trimming and J lost 1 base; unmatched junction nucleotides: 2. Germline CDR1 LNHDA, CDR2 SQIVND (reference sequence). The CDR3 here is CASSPTGGNTEAFF. In DNA, the CDR3 is TGTGCCAGTAGTCCGACAGGGGGGAACACTGAAGCTTTCTTT.

The J gene is TRBJ2-3, the V gene TRBV27; 7 bases align to TRBD2. This CDR3 contains 14 residues. V was pared by 3 bases and J by 2 bases, with 2 bases of the junction left unmatched. Germline CDR1 and CDR2: MNHEY and SMNVEV (reference sequence). The CDR3 here is CASSFGTTTDTQYF. CDR3 sequence (DNA): TGTGCCAGCAGTTTCGGGACTACCACAGATACGCAGTATTTT.

The chain joins TRBV3-1 (or the pseudogene TRBV3-2) to TRBJ1-3; D gene uncertain. This CDR3 is built from 16 residues. V shed 11 bases and J shed 2 bases, with 22 bases lying between them. Germline V gene data show CDR1 as LGHDT and CDR2 as YNNKEL (reference sequence). The CDR3 loop is CAPHGLRSLAGNTIYF. CDR3 DNA sequence: TGTGCCCCCCATGGATTGCGGTCCTTGGCTGGAAACACCATATATTTT.

The chain combines TRBV6-4 with TRBJ2-7, with D perhaps matching TRBD1 (5 bases). The length of the CDR3 is 15 residues. The V end lost 3 bases, the J end lost 0 bases, and 12 bases lay between the germline ends. Germline loops: CDR1 MRHNA, CDR2 SNTAGT. The CDR3 spells CASSERQGDSYEQYV. The CDR3 nucleotides are TGTGCCAGCAGTGAGAGACAAGGGGACTCCTACGAGCAGTACGTC.

The rearrangement links TRBV15 to TRBJ2-7, with D possibly matching TRBD1 (5 bases). The CDR3 has 13 amino acids. The V end was cut by 0 bases, the J end by 7 bases, with 10 bases between. Germline V gene lookup returns CDR1 LNHNV and CDR2 YYDKDF (reference sequence). DNA for the CDR3: TGTGCCACCAGCAGAGACAGGGTTGGAGAGCAGTACGTC. It encodes CATSRDRVGEQYV.

V and J are TRBV15 and TRBJ2-5; the match to TRBD2 covers 11 bases. The V and J ends lost 5 bases and 5 bases, in that order; junction bases with no gene match: 7. The CDR3 has 15 amino acids. CDR1 and CDR2 (germline): LNHNV, YYDKDF (reference sequence). In DNA, the CDR3 is TGTGCCACCAGCCACCGAGCTAGCGGGGGGGAGACCCAGTACTTC. As protein: CATSHRASGGETQYF.

The gene calls are TRBV7-8 and TRBJ2-7; possible D gene TRBD1, 6 bases. The CDR3 covers 13 residues. Germline assignment: CDR1 SGHVS and CDR2 FQNEAQ. Trimming removed 0 bases at V and 6 bases at J, with 9 bases between. CDR3 DNA sequence: TGTGCCAGCAGCTTAGCATCAGGGGTCGAGCAGTACGTC. This gives the protein CASSLASGVEQYV.

A single count supports this clone. The chain combines TRBV7-3 with TRBJ2-5; D might be TRBD2 (6 bases). This CDR3 contains 13 residues. V dropped 5 bases and J dropped 5 bases, with 12 bases sitting between them. The germline gives CDR1 SGHTA, CDR2 FQGTGA. The CDR3 coding sequence is TGTGCCAGCAGCCAACTTGGGGGGGAGACCCAGTACTTC. Translation gives CASSQLGGETQYF. Filled out from reference TRBV7-3 and TRBJ2-5, the complete variable domain reads GAGVSQTPSNKVTEKGKYVELRCDPISGHTALYWYRQSLGQGPEFLIYFQGTGAADDSGLPNDRFFAVRPEGSVSTLKIQRTERGDSAVYLCASSQLGGETQYFGPGTRLLVL.

This clone was detected once. The chain has TRBV11-2 and TRBJ1-5, with D maybe TRBD1 (5 bases). Germline CDR1 and CDR2: SGHAT and FQNNGV. The germline V and J ends were trimmed by 0 bases and 8 bases, with 17 bases remaining between them. There are 16 residues in the CDR3. The CDR3 is CASSLDVTGQQEPQHF. The DNA for the CDR3 is TGTGCCAGCAGCTTAGACGTTACAGGCCAGCAGGAGCCCCAGCATTTT.

The chain recombines TRBV5-1 with TRBJ2-1, with 11 bases that match TRBD2. Unmatched junction bases numbered 3, after V lost 6 bases and J lost 4 bases. Per germline, CDR1 SGHRS and CDR2 YFSETQ. This CDR3 comprises 14 residues. The CDR3 sequence: CASTGTSGYNEQFF. CDR3 sequence (DNA): TGCGCCAGCACCGGGACTAGCGGATACAATGAGCAGTTCTTC.

The chain couples TRBV3-1 (or the pseudogene TRBV3-2) to TRBJ2-4; weak D call: TRBD2 (6 bases). CDR3 length: 15 residues. V gave up 1 base and J gave up 2 bases, with 9 bases separating them. The germline V gene has CDR1 LGHDT and CDR2 YNNKEL (reference sequence). The DNA of the CDR3 is TGTGCCAGCAGCCAAGGGGGGAGGACCAAAAACATTCAGTACTTC. Translating it yields CASSQGGRTKNIQYF.

The chain carries TRBV3-1 (or the pseudogene TRBV3-2) and TRBJ2-5; weak D call: TRBD2 (5 bases). V was cut by 2 bases and J by 2 bases, with 15 bases left in between. The V gene's germline CDR1 is LGHDT and CDR2 YNNKEL (reference sequence). CDR3 size: 16 residues. CDR3 coding DNA: TGTGCCAGCAGCCAATCGAGATCCGGGGTTCAAGAGACCCAGTACTTC. The encoded protein is CASSQSRSGVQETQYF.

This chain joins TRBV5-1 and TRBJ1-4; 10 bases are shared with TRBD1. The CDR3 loop spans 16 amino acids. The J segment lost 6 bases and the V segment lost 0 bases, leaving 5 bases of the junction unmatched. Germline CDR1 is SGHRS and CDR2 is YFSETQ. As DNA, the CDR3 is TGCGCCAGCAGCTTGGGAGCCGGGACAGGGGATGAAAAACTGTTTTTT. It is translated as CASSLGAGTGDEKLFF.

The J gene is TRBJ1-2, the V gene TRBV15; D uncertain. The CDR3 has 16 residues. Germline lookup yields CDR1 LNHNV and CDR2 YYDKDF (reference sequence). V lost 5 bases and J lost 7, with 23 bases in between. In DNA, the CDR3 is TGTGCCACCAGCCGGGCGGGGAGTTTAGTGGATAGTGGCTACACCTTC. This translates into CATSRAGSLVDSGYTF.

V usage is TRBV3-1 (or the pseudogene TRBV3-2) and J usage is TRBJ1-2; tentative D call: TRBD1 (6 bases). Per the germline V gene, CDR1 is LGHDT and CDR2 is YNNKEL (reference sequence). The V and J ends lost 6 bases and 3 bases respectively, with 17 bases between them. CDR3 length equals 15 residues. CDR3: CASSPRLGADYGYTF. The CDR3 DNA follows: TGTGCCAGCAGTCCAAGATTGGGGGCGGACTATGGCTACACCTTC.

V usage is TRBV7-3 and J usage is TRBJ2-2, with 10 nucleotides matching TRBD2. Germline V lookup: CDR1 SGHTA, CDR2 FQGTGA. The CDR3 totals 15 residues. Losses at the gene ends were 2 bases for V and 6 bases for J; bases not matched to a gene: 3. CDR3 loop: CASSLLAGASGELFF. CDR3 DNA sequence: TGTGCCAGCAGCTTACTAGCGGGGGCTTCCGGGGAGCTGTTTTTT.

The chain has TRBV27 and TRBJ1-5; 10 bases fit TRBD1. The CDR3 has 15 amino acids. The junction had 6 bases not matched to a gene; V was cut back by 6 bases and J by 4 bases. Per the germline V gene, CDR1 is MNHEY and CDR2 is SMNVEV (reference sequence). The CDR3 coding sequence is TGTGCCAGCAGGCAGGACAGGGGGTGGAATCAGCCCCAGCATTTT. Translating it yields CASRQDRGWNQPQHF.

V gene TRBV7-3 combines with J gene TRBJ2-2; weak D call: TRBD1 (6 bases). There are 15 residues in the CDR3. Germline CDR1 reads SGHTA; CDR2 reads FQGTGA. The V end was cut by 3 bases, the J end by 1 base, with 9 bases between. DNA for the CDR3: TGTGCCAGCAGCTTCAAGACAGGGAACACCGGGGAGCTGTTTTTT. This codes for CASSFKTGNTGELFF.

The rearrangement joins TRBV7-9 to TRBJ2-7; no reliable D call. The CDR3 consists of 12 residues. Germline CDR1 reads SEHNR; CDR2 reads FQNEAQ (reference sequence). The germline V and J ends were trimmed by 3 bases and 4 bases, with 7 bases remaining between them. CDR3 nucleotides: TGTGCCAGCAGCTTTGCGGTTTACGAGCAGTACTTC. Translated: CASSFAVYEQYF.

This chain joins TRBV7-8 and TRBJ2-5, with D possibly TRBD2 on 5 matching bases. CDR1 and CDR2 from the germline V gene are SGHVS and FQNEAQ. The ends were cut back, 5 bases at V and 4 bases at J, with 14 bases in the middle. The length of the CDR3 is 14 residues. CDR3 DNA: TGTGCCAGCAGCCCCAAGCCCCGGGGAGAGACCCAGTACTTC. It specifies CASSPKPRGETQYF.

The chain uses TRBV12-5 and TRBJ1-3; a weak D match, TRBD1 (5 bases). The CDR3 covers 13 residues. The germline V and J ends were trimmed by 9 bases and 0 bases, with 9 bases remaining between them. Germline V lookup: CDR1 LGHNT, CDR2 FRNRAP. CDR3 coding DNA: TGTGCTAGCAGACAGAGCTCTGGAAACACCATATATTTT. Translation: CASRQSSGNTIYF.

This clone turned up a few times. The V call is TRBV7-2, the J call TRBJ2-1; D is undetermined. The CDR3 runs 15 residues. Deletions cut 4 bases from V and 0 bases from J, with 10 bases between. Germline loops: CDR1 SGHTA, CDR2 FQGNSA. The CDR3: CASSSNLVSYNEQFF. The CDR3 DNA is TGTGCCAGCAGCTCTAATCTCGTCTCCTACAATGAGCAGTTCTTC.

The J gene is TRBJ2-7, the V gene TRBV6-5; TRBD1 matches 9 bases. CDR3 size: 14 residues. Unmatched junction bases numbered 8, after V lost 6 bases and J lost 5 bases. Germline CDR1 and CDR2: MNHEY and SVGAGI. In nucleotides, the CDR3 is TGTGCCAGCAGCATACAGGGGGCGAGGGACGAGCAGTACTTC. It encodes CASSIQGARDEQYF.

The rearrangement uses TRBV9 and TRBJ1-2; D gene unclear. The length of the CDR3 is 14 residues. V was cut by 0 bases and J by 6 bases, with 12 bases left in between. Germline V lookup: CDR1 SGDLS, CDR2 YYNGEE. This CDR3 is CASSVGEGRDGYTF. CDR3 DNA: TGTGCCAGCAGCGTAGGGGAGGGCCGAGATGGCTACACCTTC.